The rows below give T cell receptor beta chains drawn from one sample of a study of T cell responses to AZD1222 COVID-19 vaccine. Clones were sequenced by immunoSEQ multiplex PCR, and TCRdb holds only the in-frame ones, with some missing. The repertoire holds tens of thousands of clones, with 85% to 90% as singletons. The sequenced sample was peripheral blood, obtained on day 0 of AZD1222 vaccination. The receptors come from an adult in good health. CDR3s include the opening cysteine and the closing phenylalanine or tryptophan. A D gene is named only where the DNA matches it firmly. Expanded clones are given a class, and other clones once, few, many or no size at all.

v_gene	d_gene	j_gene	abundance	CDR3aa	CDR3nt
TRBV5-1	NA	TRBJ1-2	NA	CASTATGGGYTF	TGCGCCAGCACGGCGACGGGGGGCGGCTACACCTTC
TRBV18	NA	TRBJ2-7	NA	CASSRGAAYEQYF	TGTGCCAGCTCGCGGGGAGCGGCGTACGAGCAGTACTTC
TRBV7-9	NA	TRBJ2-7	once	CASPCRAGGYEQYF	TGTGCCAGCCCCTGCAGGGCTGGGGGCTACGAGCAGTACTTC
TRBV9	NA	TRBJ1-3	NA	CASSDAGNTIYF	TGTGCCAGCAGCGATGCTGGAAACACCATATATTTT
TRBV7-9	NA	TRBJ1-6	NA	CASSLGGLVSPLHF	TGTGCCAGCAGCCTCGGGGGTTTGGTCTCACCCCTCCACTTT
TRBV27	NA	TRBJ2-1	NA	CASSLSGGRGEQFF	TGTGCCAGCAGTTTATCGGGGGGGCGGGGTGAGCAGTTCTTC
TRBV18	NA	TRBJ1-6	NA	CASSHGQINNSPLHF	TGTGCCAGCTCACACGGACAGATAAATAATTCACCCCTCCACTTT
TRBV19	NA	TRBJ1-3	NA	CASGTRNRASGNTIYF	TGTGCCAGCGGGACTAGGAACAGGGCTTCTGGAAACACCATATATTTT
TRBV11-2	TRBD1	TRBJ1-2	NA	CASSARDRAINYGYTF	TGTGCCAGCAGCGCCCGGGACAGGGCTATTAACTATGGCTACACCTTC
TRBV5-1	TRBD1	TRBJ1-1	NA	CASSRRDRVEAFF	TGCGCCAGCAGCCGGAGGGACAGGGTGGAAGCTTTCTTT
TRBV27	NA	TRBJ2-1	NA	CASSPGRADRYNEQFF	TGTGCCAGCAGCCCGGGGCGGGCCGATCGCTACAATGAGCAGTTCTTC
TRBV6-5	NA	TRBJ1-2	NA	CASSYYGGGYTF	TGTGCCAGCAGTTACTATGGGGGAGGCTACACCTTC
TRBV7-2	NA	TRBJ2-5	NA	CASSPQSSDETQYF	TGTGCCAGCAGCCCGCAGTCTAGCGACGAGACCCAGTACTTC
TRBV5-1	NA	TRBJ2-6	NA	CASSTGTFSGANVLTF	TGCGCCAGCAGCACTGGGACTTTCTCTGGGGCCAACGTCCTGACTTTC
TRBV28	NA	TRBJ1-1	NA	CASRVGMNTEAFF	TGTGCCAGCCGAGTGGGAATGAACACTGAAGCTTTCTTT
TRBV7-2	TRBD2	TRBJ2-3	NA	CAGRLAGGKDTQYF	TGTGCCGGGAGACTAGCGGGAGGGAAAGATACGCAGTATTTT
TRBV7-8	TRBD1	TRBJ2-1	NA	CASSPPGQGPSNEQFF	TGTGCCAGCAGCCCCCCGGGACAGGGCCCCTCCAATGAGCAGTTCTTC
TRBV6-5	NA	TRBJ1-5	NA	CASSFDRLGNQPQHF	TGTGCCAGCAGTTTTGACAGGTTGGGCAATCAGCCCCAGCATTTT
TRBV6-5	NA	TRBJ1-4	NA	CASTRQHATNEKLFF	TGTGCCAGCACGAGACAACATGCAACTAATGAAAAACTGTTTTTT
TRBV6-5	NA	TRBJ1-6	NA	CASTPRVSSPLHF	TGTGCCAGCACCCCTAGGGTTTCCTCACCCCTCCACTTT
TRBV5-1	NA	TRBJ2-3	NA	CASSLDQSTDTQYF	TGCGCCAGCAGCTTGGACCAGAGCACAGATACGCAGTATTTT
TRBV29-1	NA	TRBJ2-2	NA	CSAGPGVNTGELFF	TGCAGCGCCGGCCCAGGGGTGAACACCGGGGAGCTGTTTTTT
TRBV28	NA	TRBJ2-2	NA	CAIGTSRGNTGELFF	TGTGCCATAGGGACGTCGCGGGGGAACACCGGGGAGCTGTTTTTT
TRBV3-1/TRBV3-2	TRBD1	TRBJ1-4	once	CASSQDRGTNEKLFF	TGTGCCAGCAGCCAGGACAGGGGAACTAATGAAAAACTGTTTTTT
TRBV11-2	TRBD1	TRBJ1-1	NA	CASRFSGTGGSEAFF	TGTGCCAGCAGGTTCTCCGGGACAGGGGGTTCTGAAGCTTTCTTT
TRBV11-1	TRBD2	TRBJ2-2	NA	CASSLVAGAGGELFF	TGTGCCAGCAGCTTAGTAGCGGGAGCCGGCGGGGAGCTGTTTTTT
TRBV18	TRBD1	TRBJ1-2	NA	CASSPGQEGGYTF	TGTGCCAGCTCACCAGGACAGGAGGGGGGCTACACCTTC